The next 18 T cell receptor beta chains were all read from a single sample in a study of cytomegalovirus exposure and HLA in healthy donors. The PCR was carried out with 60 Vbeta primers and 13 Jbeta primers. Method: immunoSEQ multiplex PCR; TCRdb's copy keeps in-frame clones and lacks some. The data hold 170,000 or so clones, with approximately 80% observed a single time. The sample comprised PBMCs. Source of these receptors: a woman between 45 and 60 years old in good health and CMV-seronegative.

The chain is built from TRBV28 and TRBJ2-1; weak D call: TRBD1 (6 bases). Per germline, CDR1 MDHEN and CDR2 SYDVKM. V was trimmed by 2 bases and J by 9 bases, leaving 14 bases between them. CDR3 size: 14 residues. CDR3 sequence reads: CASSLRLGAVEQFF. As DNA, the CDR3 is TGTGCCAGCAGTTTACGGTTGGGGGCGGTTGAGCAGTTCTTC. Combining the CDR3 with reference TRBV28 and TRBJ2-1 gives the whole variable domain DVKVTQSSRYLVKRTGEKVFLECVQDMDHENMFWYRQDPGLGLRLIYFSYDVKMKEKGDIPEGYSVSREKKERFSLILESASTNQTSMYLCASSLRLGAVEQFFGPGTRLTVL.

The rearrangement links TRBV28 to TRBJ1-5, with D perhaps TRBD1 (5 bases). V shed 5 bases and J shed 7 bases, with 18 bases lying between them. The CDR3 length is 15 residues. In germline, CDR1 is MDHEN, CDR2 SYDVKM. In DNA, the CDR3 is TGTGCCAGCAGTGACTACGGGGGGGGTTGGCAGCCCCAGCATTTT. Encoded protein: CASSDYGGGWQPQHF.

This clone came up once. The chain joins TRBV14 to TRBJ1-4, with no clear D. V shed 3 bases and J shed 6 bases, with 5 bases lying between them. Germline CDR1 SGHDN, CDR2 FVKESK. The CDR3 runs to 12 residues. CDR3 sequence reads: CASSHVHEKLFF. The CDR3 DNA reads as TGTGCCAGCAGCCACGTCCATGAAAAACTGTTTTTT.

The chain uses TRBV7-8 and TRBJ2-1; 7 bases are shared with TRBD1. The CDR3 totals 14 residues. Per the germline V gene, CDR1 is SGHVS and CDR2 is FQNEAQ. J lost 7 bases, V lost 1 base, and 4 bases had no gene match. DNA for the CDR3: TGTGCCAGCAGCTTAGACTGGACAGGAAATGAGCAGTTCTTC. This translates into CASSLDWTGNEQFF.

Comments on this clone: It is unclear where the CDR3 begins or ends on the DNA, so no DNA is shown, and the CDR3 is as TCRdb lists it. V usage is TRBV2 and J usage is TRBJ2-7; the table gives TRBD1 as D, unverified against the DNA. The CDR3 has 13 amino acids, counting both end residues. The V gene's germline CDR1 is SNHLY and CDR2 FYNNEI. The chain's CDR3 is CASILDRRNEQYF.

V usage is TRBV5-4 and J usage is TRBJ2-7; 8 bases line up with TRBD1. The V segment lost 0 bases and the J segment 6 bases; nucleotides outside the gene matches: 5. CDR1 is SGHNT and CDR2 is YYREEE in the germline V gene (reference sequence). This CDR3 has 14 amino acids. The CDR3 DNA sequence: TGTGCCAGCAGCTTGGCCGGACAGGGCGTCGAGCAGTACTTC. Translating gives CASSLAGQGVEQYF.

This chain uses TRBV7-9 with TRBJ2-7; TRBD2 matches at 12 bases. Trimming took 5 bases from V and 4 from J; bases not matched to a gene: 9. Germline CDR1 reads SEHNR; CDR2 reads FQNEAQ (reference sequence). This CDR3 is built from 16 residues. The CDR3 sequence is CASSPRLAGEGYEQYF. The CDR3 DNA follows: TGTGCCAGCAGCCCTCGACTAGCGGGAGAGGGGTACGAGCAGTACTTC.

This clone was seen a single time. A read error may produce the germline difference seen at one junction end. The gene calls are TRBV7-7 and TRBJ2-3, with 7 bases matching TRBD1. CDR1 is SSHAT, CDR2 FNYEAQ, per germline (reference sequence). CDR3 length: 17 residues. The DNA of the CDR3 is TGTGCTAGCAGCCAGGGGACAGCGCGAGATAACACAGATACGCAGTATTTT. This encodes CASSQGTARDNTDTQYF. The full variable domain, completed using reference TRBV7-7 and TRBJ2-3, is GAGVSQSPRYKVTKRGQDVTLRCDPISSHATLYWYQQALGQGPEFLTYFNYEAQPDKSGLPSDRFSAERPEGSISTLTIQRTEQRDSAMYRCASSQGTARDNTDTQYFGPGTRLTVL.

V and J are TRBV19 and TRBJ1-5; 7 bases match TRBD1. The germline V gene has CDR1 LNHDA and CDR2 SQIVND (reference sequence). This CDR3 comprises 15 residues. V gave up 3 bases and J gave up 2 bases; unmatched junction bases: 4. CDR3 loop: CASSIDRDGNQPQHF. The DNA for the CDR3 is TGTGCCAGTAGTATCGACAGGGATGGCAATCAGCCCCAGCATTTT.

This clone was seen just once. The chain combines TRBV27 with TRBJ1-2; D is perhaps TRBD1 (5 bases). The CDR3 loop spans 16 amino acids. In germline, CDR1 is MNHEY, CDR2 SMNVEV (reference sequence). The V end was cut by 3 bases, the J end by 0 bases, with 14 bases between. The CDR3 DNA is TGTGCCAGCAGTTTGTTTCGGGGGAGTCCTAACTATGGCTACACCTTC. It encodes CASSLFRGSPNYGYTF.

The V gene is TRBV2, the J gene TRBJ2-7; weak D call: TRBD2 (7 bases). Per the germline V gene, CDR1 is SNHLY and CDR2 is FYNNEI. CDR3 size: 15 residues. The V end was cut by 4 bases, the J end by 3 bases, with 16 bases between. Here the CDR3 DNA reads TGTGCCAGCAGTGTCAACGGGGGGCCGGTCTACGAGCAGTACTTC. Translation gives CASSVNGGPVYEQYF.

The chain couples TRBV28 to TRBJ1-2, with D maybe TRBD1 (5 bases). The CDR3 has 13 residues. Germline V gene data show CDR1 as MDHEN and CDR2 as SYDVKM. Trimming removed 4 bases at V and 4 bases at J, with 10 bases between. The CDR3 nucleotides are TGTGCCAGCAGTTGGTTGGACACCTATGGCTACACCTTC. Translated, it gives CASSWLDTYGYTF.

This rearrangement joins TRBV7-7 to TRBJ2-5; D perhaps matches TRBD2 (6 bases). CDR1 and CDR2 from the germline V gene are SSHAT and FNYEAQ (reference sequence). The CDR3 is 16 amino acids. The ends were cut back, 1 base at V and 0 bases at J, with 12 bases in the middle. The CDR3 DNA is TGTGCCAGCAGCTTAGAGTTTAGCGGATACCAAGAGACCCAGTACTTC. Translation: CASSLEFSGYQETQYF.

The rearrangement links TRBV7-2 to TRBJ1-6; D is possibly TRBD1 (5 bases). CDR1 and CDR2 (germline): SGHTA, FQGNSA. This CDR3 contains 16 residues. The germline V and J ends were trimmed by 2 bases and 8 bases, with 16 bases remaining between them. The CDR3 DNA sequence: TGTGCCAGCAGCTTAAGGGGAGGGAATAGTGATTCACCCCTCCACTTT. This codes for CASSLRGGNSDSPLHF.

The CDR3 protein is CASSYSTGDRRNEQYF. CDR3 nucleotide sequence: TGTGCCAGCAGTTACTCGACGGGGGACAGGAGAAACGAGCAGTACTTC. The chain carries TRBV6-5 and TRBJ2-7; 8 bases match TRBD1. CDR3 length: 16 residues. J lost 5 bases, V lost 0 bases, and 9 bases had no gene match. Germline loops: CDR1 MNHEY, CDR2 SVGAGI.

The J gene is TRBJ2-1, the V gene TRBV5-6, with TRBD2 matching 7 bases. CDR1 and CDR2 from the germline V gene are SGHDT and YYEEEE. The trim removed 2 bases at V and 2 bases at J, leaving 4 bases unmatched. This CDR3 contains 15 residues. The CDR3 nucleotides read TGTGCCAGCAGCTTTAGACTAGCCGCCTACAATGAGCAGTTCTTC. It encodes CASSFRLAAYNEQFF. The variable domain in full, with the rest retrieved from reference TRBV5-6 and TRBJ2-1, is DAGVTQSPTHLIKTRGQQVTLRCSPKSGHDTVSWYQQALGQGPQFIFQYYEEEERQRGNFPDRFSGHQFPNYSSELNVNALLLGDSALYLCASSFRLAAYNEQFFGPGTRLTVL.

To note about this clone: A junction end diverges from the germline sequence, so it may reflect a read error. In the same sample, other DNA sequences code for this CDR3. The chain combines TRBV28 with TRBJ1-5; TRBD1 matches at 9 bases. The CDR3 runs to 14 residues. The germline gives CDR1 MDHEN, CDR2 SYDVKM. The CDR3 DNA follows: TGCGCCAGCATAACAGGGGGCCGCGGTCAGCCCCAGCATTTT. Its translation: CASITGGRGQPQHF.

The CDR3, as DNA: TGTGCCAGCGGTCCAAGGACAGCGAACACTGAAGCTTTCTTT. Translation: CASGPRTANTEAFF. The chain carries TRBV2 and TRBJ1-1, with a possible D match to TRBD1 (6 bases). CDR3 length equals 14 residues. The germline CDR1 and CDR2 sequences are SNHLY and FYNNEI. V lost 8 bases, J lost 1 base, and 14 bases lay in between.